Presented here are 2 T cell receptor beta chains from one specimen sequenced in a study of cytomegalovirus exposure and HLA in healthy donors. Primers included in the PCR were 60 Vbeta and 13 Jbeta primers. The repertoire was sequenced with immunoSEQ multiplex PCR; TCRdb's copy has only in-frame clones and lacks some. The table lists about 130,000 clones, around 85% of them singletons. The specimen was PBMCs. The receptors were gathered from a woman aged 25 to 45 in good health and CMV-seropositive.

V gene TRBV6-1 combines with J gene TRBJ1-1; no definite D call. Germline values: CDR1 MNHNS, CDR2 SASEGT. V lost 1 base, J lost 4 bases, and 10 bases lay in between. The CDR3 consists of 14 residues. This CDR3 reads CASSEGPEVTEAFF. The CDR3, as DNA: TGTGCCAGCAGTGAAGGTCCAGAAGTCACTGAAGCTTTCTTT.

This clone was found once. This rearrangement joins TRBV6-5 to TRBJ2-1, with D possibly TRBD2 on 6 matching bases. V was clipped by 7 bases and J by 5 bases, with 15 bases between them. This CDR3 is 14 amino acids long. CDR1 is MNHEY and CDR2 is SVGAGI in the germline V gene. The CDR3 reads CASTAGIPHNEQFF. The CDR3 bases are TGTGCCAGCACCGCGGGGATCCCCCACAATGAGCAGTTCTTC.